Following are 19 T cell receptor beta chains from one sample sequenced in a study of T cells and Merkel cell carcinoma outcomes. Some clones are missing from TCRdb's copy, which holds only in-frame ones; the method was immunoSEQ multiplex PCR. The data show 5,000 or so clones, with 70% to 90% seen just once and roughly 5.1% held by the top ten. Sequencing was carried out using tumor tissue from Merkel cell carcinoma. These receptors were taken from a human donor with Merkel cell carcinoma.

The V and J genes are TRBV30 and TRBJ1-5, with D maybe TRBD1 (5 bases). Trimming took 1 base from V and 5 from J, leaving 9 bases between them. Germline lookup yields CDR1 GTSNPN and CDR2 SVGIG (reference sequence). The CDR3 length is 13 residues. CDR3 sequence: CAWSAGLDQPQHF. The CDR3 DNA is TGTGCCTGGAGTGCGGGGCTGGATCAGCCCCAGCATTTT.

As concerns this clone: A much more abundant neighbour one base away suggests this may be a read error. The V gene is TRBV11-3, the J gene TRBJ2-2; the match to TRBD1 covers 8 bases. The CDR3 spans 15 residues. Germline loops: CDR1 SGHNT, CDR2 YENEEA. CDR3 residues: CTSSSGDRGAGELFF. As DNA, the CDR3 is TGTACCAGCAGCTCCGGCGACAGGGGCGCCGGGGAGCTGTTTTTT.

The rearrangement links TRBV7-9 to TRBJ1-1; D unresolved. Per the germline V gene, CDR1 is SEHNR and CDR2 is FQNEAQ (reference sequence). Trimming pared 0 bases from V and 4 bases from J, leaving 12 bases between. The CDR3 totals 15 residues. The CDR3 sequence: CASSLARGWGTEAFF. The CDR3 DNA sequence: TGTGCCAGCAGCTTAGCGCGGGGATGGGGCACTGAAGCTTTCTTT.

The genes are TRBV11-2 and TRBJ1-4; D is uncertain. The CDR3 sequence is 14 residues long. CDR1 and CDR2 from the germline V gene are SGHAT and FQNNGV. Trimming left V 1 base short and J 8 bases short, with 11 bases between. For the CDR3, the DNA is TGTGCCAGCAGCTTAGGTAGGGCCCAAGAAAAACTGTTTTTT. Translation: CASSLGRAQEKLFF.

The CDR3 loop reads CASSPDGGTGAQDTEAFF. The CDR3 DNA sequence: TGTGCCAGCAGCCCGGACGGCGGGACAGGTGCCCAGGACACTGAAGCTTTCTTT. The chain carries TRBV11-3 and TRBJ1-1; 8 bases map to TRBD1. The length of the CDR3 is 18 residues. Losses at the gene ends were 5 bases for V and 3 bases for J; bases not matched to a gene: 17. Germline V lookup: CDR1 SGHNT, CDR2 YENEEA.

This chain links TRBV6-5 with TRBJ2-4; D gene ambiguous. V gave up 7 bases and J gave up 1 base, with 14 bases separating them. From germline, CDR1 is MNHEY and CDR2 SVGAGI. The CDR3 spans 15 residues. The CDR3 reads CASTLHPRAKNIQYF. Here the CDR3 DNA reads TGTGCCAGCACTCTCCATCCTCGGGCCAAAAACATTCAGTACTTC.

This chain joins TRBV10-1 and TRBJ1-5, with 7 bases lining up with TRBD1. V was clipped by 5 bases and J by 0 bases; unmatched bases: 7. The CDR3 sequence is 16 residues long. Germline lookup yields CDR1 WNHNN and CDR2 SYGVQD (reference sequence). CDR3 residues: CASSRDRSYSNQPQHF. DNA of the CDR3: TGCGCCAGCAGTCGGGACAGATCTTATAGCAATCAGCCCCAGCATTTT.

This sequence joins TRBV6-5 and TRBJ1-1; 9 bases line up with TRBD1. V shed 5 bases, J shed 4 bases, and the junction held 5 bases outside the gene matches. This CDR3 has 14 amino acids. CDR1 MNHEY and CDR2 SVGAGI come from the germline V gene. The CDR3 coding sequence is TGTGCCAGCAGTCCCTGGACAGGGGCCACTGAAGCTTTCTTT. It codes for CASSPWTGATEAFF.

This chain links TRBV2 with TRBJ1-1; TRBD1 agrees at 8 bases. The CDR3 runs 14 residues. With V trimmed by 8 bases and J by 1 base, 6 bases remained unmatched. CDR1 SNHLY and CDR2 FYNNEI come from the germline V gene. CDR3 region: CASRTGRGNTEAFF. The CDR3, as DNA: TGTGCCAGCCGGACAGGGAGAGGGAACACTGAAGCTTTCTTT.

V usage is TRBV14 and J usage is TRBJ1-6, with a possible D match to TRBD1 (5 bases). This CDR3 has 13 residues. CDR1 and CDR2 (germline): SGHDN, FVKESK. With 0 bases removed from V and 11 bases from J, the gap between germline ends came to 8 bases. This CDR3 reads CASSQERGTPLHF. CDR3 nucleotide sequence: TGTGCCAGCAGCCAAGAGCGGGGGACACCCCTCCACTTT.

This clone is a singleton in its sample. The gene calls are TRBV5-1 and TRBJ2-2, with a tentative D call TRBD2 (5 bases). The CDR3 extends over 15 amino acids. CDR1 is SGHRS, CDR2 YFSETQ, per germline. Trimming pared 0 bases from V and 3 bases from J, leaving 9 bases between. CDR3 nucleotide sequence: TGCGCCAGCAGCTTGGCCCCGGGGTACACCGGGGAGCTGTTTTTT. It codes for CASSLAPGYTGELFF.

This clone has only one observation. This chain joins TRBV28 and TRBJ2-5; TRBD2 matches at 11 bases. CDR3 size: 14 residues. Germline CDR1 MDHEN, CDR2 SYDVKM. V was clipped by 5 bases and J by 5 bases; unmatched bases: 4. The CDR3 sequence is CASSILAGGETQYF. CDR3 sequence (DNA): TGTGCCAGCAGTATCCTAGCGGGAGGTGAGACCCAGTACTTC.

This clone was counted a few times. This may be a read error, as it is one base from a much larger clone. Other DNA sequences in the sample encode the same CDR3. The genes are TRBV7-9 and TRBJ2-2; TRBD1 agrees at 7 bases. The trim removed 5 bases at V and 2 bases at J, leaving 5 bases unmatched. The CDR3 has 15 amino acids. Germline loops: CDR1 SEHNR, CDR2 FQNEAQ (reference sequence). CDR3 residues: CASSQTGLNTGELFF. The CDR3 DNA is TGTGCCAGCAGCCAGACAGGGTTAAACACCGGGGAGCTGTTTTTT.

In its sample, this clone was seen a few times. The V call is TRBV6-7, the J call TRBJ2-5; D might be TRBD1 (6 bases). TRBV6-7 is an ORF, with its function uncertain. Trimming removed 4 bases from V and 3 bases from J, with 12 bases in between. The CDR3 sequence is 14 residues long. CDR3 region: CASSCPEGEETQYF. CDR3 DNA sequence: TGTGCCAGCAGTTGCCCCGAGGGGGAAGAGACCCAGTACTTC.

This clone was counted only a few times. The chain couples TRBV6-5 to TRBJ1-5; possible D gene TRBD1, 6 bases. CDR1 is MNHEY, CDR2 SVGAGI, per germline. The CDR3 runs 13 residues. The V end was cut by 6 bases, the J end by 7 bases, with 13 bases between. The CDR3 loop is CASRDSGEQPQHF. The CDR3 DNA reads TGTGCCAGCAGAGACTCAGGGGAGCAGCCCCAGCATTTT.

The chain is built from TRBV6-5 and TRBJ1-2, with D possibly matching TRBD1 (6 bases). V lost 2 bases, J lost 4 bases, and 11 bases lay in between. Germline values: CDR1 MNHEY, CDR2 SVGAGI. This CDR3 region has 14 residues. The CDR3 sequence is CASSYRGAVYGYTF. CDR3 sequence (DNA): TGTGCCAGCAGTTACCGGGGGGCCGTCTATGGCTACACCTTC.

This clone is a singleton in its sample. The V call is TRBV18, the J call TRBJ2-2, with D perhaps TRBD2 (5 bases). The germline gives CDR1 KGHSH, CDR2 LQKENI. This CDR3 contains 15 residues. V shed 4 bases and J shed 2 bases, with 11 bases lying between them. CDR3 region: CASSRESPNTGELFF. CDR3 DNA: TGTGCCAGCTCACGGGAGTCTCCTAACACCGGGGAGCTGTTTTTT.

The V call is TRBV10-2, the J call TRBJ1-2; tentatively, D is TRBD1 (6 bases). Trimming cost V 5 bases and J 4 bases, with 14 bases left between them. The CDR3 contains 14 residues. Germline-derived CDR1 and CDR2 are WSHSY and SAAADI. CDR3 region: CASSFEQGPYGYTF. In nucleotides, the CDR3 is TGCGCCAGCAGTTTCGAACAGGGCCCCTATGGCTACACCTTC.

The chain couples TRBV29-1 to TRBJ1-2; D not certain. CDR3 length equals 13 residues. In germline, CDR1 is SQVTM, CDR2 ANQGSEA. Trimming stripped 5 bases from V and 6 bases from J, with 16 bases between. The CDR3 loop is CSVSDGSYDGYTF. The CDR3 nucleotides read TGCAGCGTTTCTGATGGGTCCTACGATGGCTACACCTTC. The whole variable domain, remainder taken from reference TRBV29-1 and TRBJ1-2, is SAVISQKPSRDICQRGTSLTIQCQVDSQVTMMFWYRQQPGQSLTLIATANQGSEATYESGFVIDKFPISRPNLTFSTLTVSNMSPEDSSIYLCSVSDGSYDGYTFGSGTRLTVV.